A selection of T cell receptor beta chains follows, all from one sample in a study of T-cell memory formation after mild COVID-19. Each CDR3 protein is one row after TCRdb ran MiXCR on the 5' RACE reads. The data show about 400,000 distinct CDR3 sequences, about a quarter seen once. The source material was PBMCs or a T cell subset sorted from them (not recorded which). The receptors come from an adult woman who had mild COVID-19 (a few samples of this study predate the infection). Cell type and time point are not known. The CDR3 runs from the conserved cysteine through the conserved F or W. The order of the fields is J gene, D gene, V gene, clone size, CDR3 DNA, CDR3 protein. D genes are given only for firm matches. Expanded clones are given a class, and other clones once, few, many or no size at all.

TRBJ2-5,NA,TRBV11-2,few,TGTGCCACTGCGGACGGGCGGTTTGGAGAGACCCAGTACTTC,CATADGRFGETQYF
TRBJ2-1,TRBD2,TRBV11-3,NA,TGTGCCAGCAGCCAGGGACTAGCGGGGGGGCGTGAGCAGTTCTTC,CASSQGLAGGREQFF
TRBJ1-5,NA,TRBV7-8,few,TGTGCCAGCAGCGGAGGCGGGGCCCTCAATCAGCCCCAGCATTTT,CASSGGGALNQPQHF
TRBJ2-5,NA,TRBV2,NA,TGTGCCAGCAGTGTTGGGGGGGCTAAACAAGAGACCCAGTACTTC,CASSVGGAKQETQYF
TRBJ1-1,TRBD1,TRBV27,once,TGTGCCAGCGCCAGGGGGGGAACGCTAATGAACACTGAAGCTTTCTTT,CASARGGTLMNTEAFF
TRBJ1-2,NA,TRBV7-9,NA,TGTGCCAGCAGCCCGGGTTTCGGTTATGGCTACACCTTC,CASSPGFGYGYTF
TRBJ2-7,NA,TRBV18,NA,TGTGCCAGCTCACCACCGTTCGGGCTCGAGCAGTACTTC,CASSPPFGLEQYF
TRBJ2-7,TRBD1,TRBV5-5,few,TGTGCCAGCAGAATAAGGACAGGGAGCTCCTACGAGCAGTACTTC,CASRIRTGSSYEQYF
TRBJ1-1,NA,TRBV30,NA,TGTGCCTGGACAGGGATGAACACTGAAGCTTTCTTT,CAWTGMNTEAFF
TRBJ2-3,TRBD1,TRBV24-1,NA,TGTGCCACCAGTGATTTCCCCGGGACAGGGGGCGCAGATACGCAGTATTTT,CATSDFPGTGGADTQYF
TRBJ1-5,NA,TRBV7-9,many,TGTGCCAGCAGCGTGACCGGGGTGGGGCCCCAGCATTTT,CASSVTGVGPQHF
TRBJ1-2,NA,TRBV15,few,TGTGCCACCAGCGGGCAAGGACACCGAAGGGGCTACACCTTC,CATSGQGHRRGYTF
TRBJ1-1,TRBD1,TRBV29-1,few,TGCAGCGTCGAGGATGGCAGGGGGCGGACTGAAGCTTTCTTT,CSVEDGRGRTEAFF
TRBJ2-5,TRBD1,TRBV5-1,few,TGCGCCAGCAGCTTGGCCTACAGGACAGGGGAGACCCAGTACTTC,CASSLAYRTGETQYF
TRBJ1-1,NA,TRBV3-1,NA,TGTGCCAGCAGCAACGACAGTGCGGCTTTCTTT,CASSNDSAAFF
TRBJ2-4,NA,TRBV29-1,NA,TGCAGCTTCAAAGACTCTCGGGCCAAAAACATTCAGTACTTC,CSFKDSRAKNIQYF
TRBJ2-3,NA,TRBV19,few,TGTGCCAGTAGTATCCCCAGCGGAAGAAGCACAGATACGCAGTATTTT,CASSIPSGRSTDTQYF
TRBJ2-2,TRBD1,TRBV27,few,TGTGCCAGCAGACGCGGACAGGAGAACACCGGGGAGCTGTTTTTT,CASRRGQENTGELFF
TRBJ1-6,TRBD1,TRBV20-1,few,TGCAGTGCTAGAGATCCGGGACAGGGGGCGCATGATTCACCCCTCCACTTT,CSARDPGQGAHDSPLHF
TRBJ2-1,TRBD1,TRBV11-2,many,TGTGCCAGCAGCTCGGACAGGATCTCCTACAATGAGCAGTTCTTC,CASSSDRISYNEQFF
TRBJ2-1,NA,TRBV20-1,NA,TGCAGTGCTAGAGCTTATTACTCAGAGGGTGATGAGCAGTTCTTC,CSARAYYSEGDEQFF
TRBJ2-2,TRBD1,TRBV11-2,few,TGTGCCAGCAGCTCGTGGGTCGGACAGGCGAACACCGGGGAGCTGTTTTTT,CASSSWVGQANTGELFF
TRBJ2-7,TRBD1,TRBV12-3/TRBV12-4,NA,TGTGCCAGCAAGCCCGGGACAGGGCCTGAGTACTTC,CASKPGTGPEYF
TRBJ1-2,NA,TRBV2,many,TGTGCCAGCAGACAGGCCTCGGCTCTTAACTATGGCTACACCTTC,CASRQASALNYGYTF
TRBJ1-1,NA,TRBV21-1,NA,TGTGCCAGCAGCAATGATGAAGCTTTCTTT,CASSNDEAFF
TRBJ2-1,NA,TRBV7-6,NA,TGTGCCAGCAGCTTAGCGGTATCGCGCGCCTTCAATGAGCAGTTCTTC,CASSLAVSRAFNEQFF
TRBJ2-1,NA,TRBV2,few,TGTGCCAGCACGGACAATGAGCAGTTCTTC,CASTDNEQFF
TRBJ2-6,NA,TRBV6-5,few,TGTGCCAGCAGTTACCGCGGGGCTCGGGCCAACGTCCTGACTTTC,CASSYRGARANVLTF